These 12 T cell receptor beta chains were all obtained from the same sample, sequenced in a study of T cells in Graves' hyperthyroidism and ophthalmopathy. Amplification targeted TCR beta CDR3 regions from RNA transcripts. A set of HTBI primers served as the primers for a first-round RT-PCR of the TCR CDR3. TCRdb called the multiplex PCR reads again in MiXCR, with one record for every CDR3 protein. The sample gives around 280,000 distinct CDR3 sequences, about 14% of which show up once; almost 8% is in the top ten. The sample consisted of blood. These TCRs come from a woman aged 25 to 39 with Graves' hyperthyroidism that later progressed to Graves' ophthalmopathy.

This clonotype occurred many times. The chain combines TRBV28 with TRBJ2-5; D unclear. CDR1 MDHEN and CDR2 SYDVKM come from the germline V gene. The ends were cut back, 5 bases at V and 5 bases at J, with 27 bases in the middle. The CDR3 consists of 18 residues. The CDR3 nucleotides read TGTGCCAGCAGTCCGTATCTTATGCGGCTAATTGGATCGGAGACCCAGTACTTC. Amino acid sequence: CASSPYLMRLIGSETQYF.

This clonotype was recorded at least ten times. The V call is TRBV28, the J call TRBJ2-7; 9 bases line up with TRBD2. With 5 bases clipped from V and 7 bases from J, the junction kept 18 bases outside the gene matches. The CDR3 is 17 residues long. CDR1 and CDR2 (germline): MDHEN, SYDVKM. CDR3 protein: CASSPPWGSGRTKEQYF. As DNA, the CDR3 is TGTGCCAGCAGTCCCCCCTGGGGAAGCGGGAGGACGAAGGAGCAGTACTTC.

This clonotype appeared many times. The rearrangement joins TRBV5-5 to TRBJ2-5; 8 bases fit TRBD1. V lost 1 base and J lost 5; bases outside the gene matches: 7. The CDR3 sequence is 15 residues long. The germline CDR1 and CDR2 sequences are SGHKS and YYEKEE (reference sequence). Here the CDR3 DNA reads TGTGCCAGCAGCTTGCCCCAGGGGGCCCACGAGACCCAGTACTTC. Encoded protein: CASSLPQGAHETQYF.

This clonotype has a count of ten or more. The chain combines TRBV7-8 with TRBJ2-2; no clear D. The CDR3 has 12 residues. The V and J ends lost 2 bases and 6 bases respectively, with 4 bases between them. In germline, CDR1 is SGHVS, CDR2 FQNEAQ. The CDR3 protein is CASSLLPGELFF. In DNA form, the CDR3 reads TGTGCCAGCAGCTTACTCCCCGGGGAGCTGTTTTTT.

CDR3 in DNA: TGTGCCAGCAGTTACTCCACAGAGCTTTTCAATGGCTACACCTTC. Protein sequence: CASSYSTELFNGYTF. The chain combines TRBV6-5 with TRBJ1-2; no clear D gene. With 0 bases removed from V and 6 bases from J, the gap between germline ends came to 14 bases. This CDR3 region has 15 residues. The germline V gene has CDR1 MNHEY and CDR2 SVGAGI.

On this clonotype: A read error may explain this, as a much larger clone is one base away. The chain couples TRBV29-1 to TRBJ2-7, with D unclear. The germline V and J ends were trimmed by 4 bases and 3 bases, with 16 bases remaining between them. There are 14 residues in the CDR3. CDR1 is SQVTM and CDR2 is ANQGSEA in the germline V gene. The CDR3 coding sequence is TGCAGCGTTGTAGACCTGAAGAGTAGCTACGAGCAGTACTTC. It yields the protein CSVVDLKSSYEQYF.

This clonotype was seen only a few times. This chain links TRBV4-1 with TRBJ2-1; 7 bases align to TRBD2. The CDR3 is 17 amino acids. Per the germline V gene, CDR1 is MGHRA and CDR2 is YSYEKL. The trim removed 7 bases at V and 4 bases at J, leaving 16 bases unmatched. In nucleotides, the CDR3 is TGCGCCAGCACCCCCGTGTTGGAGCGGGACTTTTACAATGAGCAGTTCTTC. Protein product: CASTPVLERDFYNEQFF.

In this sample, this clonotype turned up many times. The chain couples TRBV28 to TRBJ2-6; perhaps TRBD1 as D (5 bases). CDR3 length: 16 amino acids. Germline CDR1 is MDHEN and CDR2 is SYDVKM. Trimming took off 6 bases at V and 1 base at J, with 13 bases between the two ends. The CDR3 DNA reads as TGTGCCAGCAGGCCTCCTCAGGGATCTGGGGCCAACGTCCTGACTTTC. Translated: CASRPPQGSGANVLTF.

This clonotype was seen many times. The rearrangement uses TRBV30 and TRBJ2-1; D is uncertain. With 2 bases removed from V and 8 bases from J, the gap between germline ends came to 7 bases. The CDR3 is made up of 11 amino acids. In germline, CDR1 is GTSNPN, CDR2 SVGIG (reference sequence). Here the CDR3 DNA reads TGTGCCTGGAGTATTATAGATGAGCAGTTCTTC. Translation gives CAWSIIDEQFF.

This clonotype has ten or more counts. The chain joins TRBV12-3 or TRBV12-4 to TRBJ2-5; D possibly corresponds to TRBD2 (6 bases). V shed 8 bases and J shed 5 bases, with 15 bases lying between them. The CDR3 has 13 amino acids. The CDR3 is CASLEEGRETQYF. The CDR3 DNA follows: TGTGCCAGCTTGGAGGAGGGTAGGGAGACCCAGTACTTC.

The chain combines TRBV19 with TRBJ2-1; D unresolved. The CDR3 contains 14 residues. V dropped 3 bases and J dropped 8 bases, with 14 bases sitting between them. CDR1 is LNHDA, CDR2 SQIVND, per germline (reference sequence). CDR3 DNA: TGTGCCAGTAGTATCGGCAGGCTAAGGGATGAGCAGTTCTTC. Translated: CASSIGRLRDEQFF.

This clonotype was counted many times. The V and J genes are TRBV7-9 and TRBJ1-1; D unclear. The CDR3 sequence is 16 residues long. Trimming took 0 bases from V and 6 from J, leaving 17 bases between them. CDR1 and CDR2 (germline): SEHNR, FQNEAQ (reference sequence). The CDR3 loop reads CASSLAMVGPSAEAFF. The CDR3 nucleotides read TGTGCCAGCAGCTTAGCTATGGTCGGTCCTTCAGCTGAAGCTTTCTTT. Filled out from reference TRBV7-9 and TRBJ1-1, the complete variable domain reads DTGVSQNPRHKITKRGQNVTFRCDPISEHNRLYWYRQTLGQGPEFLTYFQNEAQLEKSRLLSDRFSAERPKGSFSTLEIQRTEQGDSAMYLCASSLAMVGPSAEAFFGQGTRLTVV.